Listed below are T cell receptor beta chains from one sample, sequenced in a study of T cells in Graves' hyperthyroidism and ophthalmopathy. Via MiXCR, TCRdb re-called the multiplex PCR reads, giving one row per CDR3 protein. Of a few hundred thousand distinct CDR3 sequences in the sample, roughly 15% were seen once. The sample taken for sequencing was blood. These receptors were obtained from a woman aged 25 to 39 with Graves' ophthalmopathy. The CDR3 runs from the conserved cysteine through the conserved F or W. D genes are given only for firm matches. Size is omitted from some rows. Given values are once, few, many or a class for expanded clones.

d_call	v_call	clone_size	j_call	cdr3_nt	cdr3_aa
TRBD1	TRBV11-3	many	TRBJ2-6	TGTGCCAGCAGCCGCTACGGACAGGGAAGGTCTGGGGCCAACGTCCTGACTTTC	CASSRYGQGRSGANVLTF
TRBD2	TRBV12-3/TRBV12-4	many	TRBJ2-3	TGTGCCAGCAGCTCCTGGGGGGGAGATACGCAGTATTTT	CASSSWGGDTQYF
NA	TRBV6-1	many	TRBJ1-4	TGTGCCAGCAGCGAAGTTACGTGGAATGAAAAACTGTTTTTT	CASSEVTWNEKLFF
TRBD1	TRBV4-2	many	TRBJ1-1	TGTGCCAGCAGCCAAGGGGGGACAGGGGGCCGCGCTGAAGCTTTCTTT	CASSQGGTGGRAEAFF
NA	TRBV7-2	many	TRBJ2-1	TGTGCCAGCAGCTTTTGGGGTAATGAGCAGTTCTTC	CASSFWGNEQFF
TRBD1	TRBV7-6	NA	TRBJ2-5	TGTGCCAGCAGCGTGCCCCAGACAGGGGAAACCCAAGAGACCCAGTACTTC	CASSVPQTGETQETQYF
NA	TRBV27	NA	TRBJ2-7	TGTGCCAGCAGTTTATCCCAGGCCCAGGCGGGTCGAGGCGAGCAGTACTTC	CASSLSQAQAGRGEQYF
NA	TRBV20-1	NA	TRBJ1-6	TGCAGTGCTAGAGATCAAGGAGGGATTTCACCCCTCCACTTT	CSARDQGGISPLHF
NA	TRBV7-2	many	TRBJ1-5	TGTGCCAGCAGCTTAGCTGGAGATCCCGGGCAGCCCCAGCATTTT	CASSLAGDPGQPQHF
TRBD1	TRBV7-2	many	TRBJ1-6	TGTGCCAGCAGCCGCGGACAGGCCGTCTATAATTCACCCCTCCACTTT	CASSRGQAVYNSPLHF
TRBD1	TRBV5-1	many	TRBJ2-7	TGCGCCAGCAGGCTCCGGGACAGCGTTTCCTACGAGCAGTACTTC	CASRLRDSVSYEQYF
TRBD2	TRBV19	few	TRBJ2-1	TGTGCCAGTAGTCCGCGAGCGGGGGGCAATGAGCAGTTCTTC	CASSPRAGGNEQFF
TRBD1	TRBV2	many	TRBJ1-6	TGTGCCAGCTTCGACAGGGTTGATTCACCCCTCCACTTT	CASFDRVDSPLHF
NA	TRBV12-3/TRBV12-4	many	TRBJ1-4	TGTGCCAGCAGTTTACTCAAAAGGACAGCTGAAAAACTGTTTTTT	CASSLLKRTAEKLFF
NA	TRBV7-2	NA	TRBJ1-6	TGTGCCAGCAGCTTACGGTCCTTCTGGACAGTAAATAATTCACCCCTCCACTTT	CASSLRSFWTVNNSPLHF
NA	TRBV19	NA	TRBJ1-1	TGTGCCAGTAGTATTGATAGGGAAAGGATGGCTTTCTTT	CASSIDRERMAFF
TRBD1	TRBV7-3	many	TRBJ2-2	TGTGCCAGCAGCTCCGGGACAGGGACCGGGGAGCTGTTTTTT	CASSSGTGTGELFF
NA	TRBV7-4	many	TRBJ2-7	TGTGCCAGCAGGATCCAAGAGGGGGGGCCCAACTACGAGCAGTACTTC	CASRIQEGGPNYEQYF
NA	TRBV9	many	TRBJ1-1	TGTGCCAGCAGCGTAGGGGTAGGGCTGAAGAACACTGAAGCTTTCTTT	CASSVGVGLKNTEAFF
NA	TRBV28	many	TRBJ2-5	TGTGCCAGCAGATTAACAGGGAGAGGGGAGACCCAGTACTTC	CASRLTGRGETQYF
NA	TRBV11-2	many	TRBJ2-1	TGTGCCAGCAGCTGGCAGACAGTGAGCAATGAGCAGTTCTTC	CASSWQTVSNEQFF
TRBD2	TRBV18	NA	TRBJ2-7	TGTGCCAGCTCACCAAAACCTATAGCGGGGGAGCAGTACTTC	CASSPKPIAGEQYF
TRBD1	TRBV7-2	many	TRBJ2-2	TGTGCCAGCAGCTTAGGACAGGGGCGAACGAACACCGGGGAGCTGTTTTTT	CASSLGQGRTNTGELFF
NA	TRBV4-1	few	TRBJ1-3	TGCGCCAGCAGCCAAGAGCGTGGGGGTTTTGGCTCTGGAAACACCATATATTTT	CASSQERGGFGSGNTIYF
TRBD2	TRBV6-9	NA	TRBJ2-1	TGTGCCAGCAGTTACCTAGCGGGGCTGTCGAATGAGCAGTTCTTC	CASSYLAGLSNEQFF
TRBD1	TRBV20-1	few	TRBJ2-2	TGCAGTGCAACAAGGGGGCCAAGGGTCTTGTCCGGGGAGCTGTTTTTT	CSATRGPRVLSGELFF
NA	TRBV10-2	NA	TRBJ1-1	TGCGCCAGCAGTGAGCGAACAGTGAACACTGAAGCTTTCTTT	CASSERTVNTEAFF
NA	TRBV19	NA	TRBJ2-6	TGTGCCAGTAGACCCCCTGGGGCCAACGTCCTGACTTTC	CASRPPGANVLTF
TRBD1	TRBV19	many	TRBJ2-7	TGTGCCAGTAGTTCCGGGACAGCAACCTACGAGCAGTACTTC	CASSSGTATYEQYF
TRBD1	TRBV29-1	few	TRBJ2-5	TGCAGCGTAGGGCACAGGGGGCGGGGGGAGACCCAGTACTTC	CSVGHRGRGETQYF
TRBD1	TRBV25-1	many	TRBJ1-6	TGTGCCAGCAACGACAGGGCGGCATCACCCCTCCACTTT	CASNDRAASPLHF
TRBD2	TRBV28	many	TRBJ2-5	TGTGCCAGCAGCTTTGGACTAGCGACCATCCAAGAGACCCAGTACTTC	CASSFGLATIQETQYF
NA	TRBV20-1	many	TRBJ2-5	TGCAGTGCTAGACCCCCCGGGACAACTGTACAAGAGACCCAGTACTTC	CSARPPGTTVQETQYF
NA	TRBV2	many	TRBJ2-1	TGTGCCAGCAGTGAAACAATAGTAGGTGTCAATGAGCAGTTCTTC	CASSETIVGVNEQFF
TRBD1	TRBV11-2	many	TRBJ1-4	TGTGCCAGCACCACGGGACAGGGATATGAAAAACTGTTTTTT	CASTTGQGYEKLFF
NA	TRBV28	many	TRBJ1-1	TGTGCCAGCAGAAAATATACCCAGGGTGGCACTGAAGCTTTCTTT	CASRKYTQGGTEAFF
NA	TRBV4-1	few	TRBJ2-3	TGCGCCAGCAGCCAAGATGAGGGGACGACAGATACGCAGTATTTT	CASSQDEGTTDTQYF
TRBD2	TRBV11-2	many	TRBJ2-1	TGTGCCAGCAGCTTAGTAGGTGTGCTAGCGGGGGGGCCGAATGAGCAGTTCTTC	CASSLVGVLAGGPNEQFF
NA	TRBV19	NA	TRBJ2-3	TGTGCCAGTAGTATAGGGCTAGCGACAGATACGCAGTATTTT	CASSIGLATDTQYF
NA	TRBV20-1	many	TRBJ1-6	TGCAGTGCTTCTGTACAGGGAAGGAATTCACCCCTCCACTTT	CSASVQGRNSPLHF
NA	TRBV30	many	TRBJ2-7	TGTGCCTGGACCCCGGGACACCTCCCCTACGAGCAGTACTTC	CAWTPGHLPYEQYF
TRBD1	TRBV28	many	TRBJ2-7	TGTGCCAGCAGCCCGACAGGGACATACGAGCAGTACTTC	CASSPTGTYEQYF
TRBD1	TRBV4-2	many	TRBJ2-7	TGTGCCAGCAGCCAAGCTGGGGGGACAGGGTCCCACGAGCAGTACTTC	CASSQAGGTGSHEQYF
TRBD1	TRBV20-1	many	TRBJ1-4	TGCAGTGCTAACGACAGGGGCCCTGAAAAACTGTTTTTT	CSANDRGPEKLFF
NA	TRBV4-1	few	TRBJ1-1	TGCGCCAGCAGCCAAGTCGGGGCCCCTGAAGCTTTCTTT	CASSQVGAPEAFF
NA	TRBV2	many	TRBJ1-1	TGTGCCAGCAGTGTCGGGGGTGAAGCTTTCTTT	CASSVGGEAFF
TRBD1	TRBV5-4	NA	TRBJ1-6	TGTGCCAGCAGCGCCAAACAGGGGGCGAAATCACCCCTCCACTTT	CASSAKQGAKSPLHF
NA	TRBV19	NA	TRBJ2-3	TGTGCCAGTAGTATGCGCCGGGGGTTGGATACGCAGTATTTT	CASSMRRGLDTQYF
NA	TRBV15	many	TRBJ2-7	TGTGCCACCAGCAGAGCAGACGAAGGGGGTAAGGAGCAGTACTTC	CATSRADEGGKEQYF
NA	TRBV28	many	TRBJ2-2	TGTGCCAGCAGTTTAAGGGCTAGCCACGGGGAGCTGTTTTTT	CASSLRASHGELFF
TRBD1	TRBV28	many	TRBJ1-1	TGTGCCAGCAGTCAGGGACAGGGAAGCGGGAACACTGAAGCTTTCTTT	CASSQGQGSGNTEAFF
TRBD1	TRBV29-1	many	TRBJ2-2	TGCAGCGTTGATTCCGGACAGGATGATGGTGCCGGGGAGCTGTTTTTT	CSVDSGQDDGAGELFF